The subject of this entry is one T cell receptor beta chain. Its antigen is not identified. From germline, CDR1 is SGHAT and CDR2 FQNNGV. The CDR3 spans 16 residues. After removal of 5 bases from V and 3 bases from J, the junction contained 7 bases not matched to a gene. This record belongs to a study of T cell responses to AZD1222 COVID-19 vaccine. Study-wide results and limits: Donor demographics were predominantly white British with a female majority; clonal diversity may be underestimated. Receipt of two AZD1222 doses was followed by a rise in Spike-specific TCR breadth and depth.

TCRdb's copy holds only in-frame clones and misses some; the assay was immunoSEQ multiplex PCR. Of 90,000 to 150,000 clones detected, over 75% appear once; the ten largest clones hold approximately 6.2%. The chain links TRBV11-2 to TRBJ2-3, with 11 bases lining up with TRBD2. The sequenced sample was peripheral blood, obtained on day 0 of AZD1222 vaccination. The clonotype comes from an adult in good health. CDR3: CASSTLAGGLTDTQYF. Here the CDR3 DNA reads TGTGCCAGCAGCACTTTAGCGGGGGGGCTAACAGATACGCAGTATTTT. Supplemented by reference TRBV11-2 and TRBJ2-3, the full variable domain reads EAGVAQSPRYKIIEKRQSVAFWCNPISGHATLYWYQQILGQGPKLLIQFQNNGVVDDSQLPKDRFSAERLKGVDSTLKIQPAKLEDSAVYLCASSTLAGGLTDTQYFGPGTRLTVL.